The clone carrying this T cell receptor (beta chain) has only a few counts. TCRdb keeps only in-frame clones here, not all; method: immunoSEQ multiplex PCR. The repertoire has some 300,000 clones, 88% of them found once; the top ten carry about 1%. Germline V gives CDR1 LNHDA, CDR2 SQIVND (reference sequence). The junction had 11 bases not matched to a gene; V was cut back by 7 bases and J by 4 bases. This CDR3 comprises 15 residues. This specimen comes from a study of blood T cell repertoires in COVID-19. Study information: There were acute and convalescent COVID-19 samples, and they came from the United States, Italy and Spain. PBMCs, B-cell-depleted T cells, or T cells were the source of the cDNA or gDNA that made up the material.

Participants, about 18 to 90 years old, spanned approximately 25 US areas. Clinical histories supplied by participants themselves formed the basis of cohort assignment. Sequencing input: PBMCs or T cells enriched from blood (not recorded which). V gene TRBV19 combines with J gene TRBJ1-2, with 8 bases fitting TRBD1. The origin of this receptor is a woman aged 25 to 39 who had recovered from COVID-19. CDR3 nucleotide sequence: TGTGCCAGTACCCAGGGGGCCTCGATCCGCTATGGCTACACCTTC. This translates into CASTQGASIRYGYTF.